This T cell receptor (beta chain) was sequenced during a study of blood T cell repertoires in COVID-19. Original methodology: Reference gene primer amplification gave nucleated cell count estimates. The repertoire was sequenced with immunoSEQ multiplex PCR; TCRdb's copy has only in-frame clones and lacks some. V and J calls and clone size come straight from that table; D and trimming were deduced from the DNA. Counted here are about 100,000 clones, 80% to 95% occurring once; the ten biggest clones make up around 5.7%. This clonotype originated in a man in his sixties or seventies with acute or convalescent COVID-19. The sample comprised peripheral blood.

The CDR3, as DNA: TGTGCCAGCAGCTTCGCCCGGGACAGATACAATGAGCAGTTCTTC. As protein: CASSFARDRYNEQFF. V is TRBV5-4 and J is TRBJ2-1, with 7 nucleotides matching TRBD1. The CDR3 runs 15 residues. Trimming took 2 bases from V and 4 from J; bases not matched to a gene: 6. The germline gives CDR1 SGHNT, CDR2 YYREEE (reference sequence). Full variable domain (rest looked up from reference TRBV5-4 and TRBJ2-1): ETGVTQSPTHLIKTRGQQVTLRCSSQSGHNTVSWYQQALGQGPQFIFQYYREEENGRGNFPPRFSGLQFPNYSSELNVNALELDDSALYLCASSFARDRYNEQFFGPGTRLTVL.